This is a list of T cell receptor beta chains from one sample in a study of tumor-infiltrating lymphocytes in oesophageal squamous cell carcinoma. MiXCR, applied by TCRdb to the PCR reads, yields one record per CDR3 protein. Among roughly 20,000 distinct CDR3 sequences, approximately 38% were seen once, and the ten largest hold 30% to 45%. Sequences were obtained from esophageal tumor tissue. All receptors derive from a male donor with esophageal squamous cell carcinoma. CDR3s include the opening cysteine and the closing phenylalanine or tryptophan.

v_gene: TRBV27
j_gene: TRBJ1-2
CDR3aa: CASRPGGDGYTF

v_gene: TRBV5-1
j_gene: TRBJ1-2
CDR3aa: CASSSRSMTGGYTF

v_gene: TRBV11-3
j_gene: NA
CDR3aa: CASSPGLVDSDTQHF

v_gene: TRBV7-8
j_gene: TRBJ1-6
CDR3aa: CASSLGQGSSPLHF

v_gene: TRBV5-1
j_gene: TRBJ1-1
CDR3aa: CASSLDNGRAFF

v_gene: TRBV7-2
j_gene: TRBJ2-2
CDR3aa: CASSLDRGAQGELFF

v_gene: TRBV7-8
j_gene: TRBJ1-5
CDR3aa: CASSLDTERNQPQHF

v_gene: TRBV28
j_gene: NA
CDR3aa: CASSLPAGIPYEQYF

v_gene: TRBV7-8
j_gene: NA
CDR3aa: CASSLREGGGTQYF

v_gene: TRBV6-1
j_gene: TRBJ2-3
CDR3aa: CASSPTGPDTQYF

v_gene: TRBV7-8
j_gene: TRBJ2-7
CDR3aa: CASSSRDSSYEQYF

v_gene: TRBV14
j_gene: TRBJ2-3
CDR3aa: CASSQQEGDTQYF

v_gene: TRBV6-1
j_gene: TRBJ2-5
CDR3aa: CASSEYGGIDWGETQYF

v_gene: TRBV6-4
j_gene: TRBJ2-1
CDR3aa: CASSDEAQAGEQFF

v_gene: TRBV7-6
j_gene: TRBJ2-1
CDR3aa: CASSFGTTTYNEQFF

v_gene: TRBV5-1
j_gene: TRBJ1-5
CDR3aa: CASSPGLNRVNQPQHF

v_gene: TRBV10-3
j_gene: TRBJ2-7
CDR3aa: CAISAFRDRGPQIYEQYF

v_gene: TRBV2
j_gene: TRBJ2-7
CDR3aa: CATSERSAVLYEQYF

v_gene: TRBV12-3/TRBV12-4
j_gene: TRBJ1-2
CDR3aa: CASRRDSLDIGYTF

v_gene: TRBV7-2
j_gene: TRBJ2-1
CDR3aa: CASRKGGSSYNEQFF

v_gene: TRBV7-2
j_gene: NA
CDR3aa: CASSPKGGRFSEQFF

v_gene: TRBV24-1
j_gene: TRBJ2-3
CDR3aa: CATSDRTSGSLDTQYF

v_gene: TRBV5-6
j_gene: TRBJ2-7
CDR3aa: CASSYGLAGSNEQYF

v_gene: TRBV5-6
j_gene: TRBJ2-5
CDR3aa: CVNSLEETQYF

v_gene: TRBV18
j_gene: TRBJ2-5
CDR3aa: CASSPPRGQKGETQYF

v_gene: TRBV6-1
j_gene: TRBJ2-5
CDR3aa: CASRQGVETQYF

v_gene: TRBV7-8
j_gene: TRBJ2-7
CDR3aa: CASSLAGRTYEQYF

v_gene: TRBV7-6
j_gene: TRBJ1-3
CDR3aa: CASSPSGTGNTIYF

v_gene: TRBV9
j_gene: TRBJ2-5
CDR3aa: CASSASVGSQETQYF

v_gene: TRBV11-2
j_gene: NA
CDR3aa: CASSSKETQYF

v_gene: TRBV6-1
j_gene: TRBJ2-7
CDR3aa: CASSRDRTYEQYF

v_gene: TRBV14
j_gene: TRBJ2-3
CDR3aa: CASSQEELAGVGTDTQYF

v_gene: TRBV7-8
j_gene: TRBJ1-1
CDR3aa: CASSLEYGNEAFF

v_gene: TRBV12-3/TRBV12-4
j_gene: TRBJ2-1
CDR3aa: CASTVGQGRYNEQFF

v_gene: TRBV7-3
j_gene: TRBJ2-7
CDR3aa: CASSLLGVSSYEQYF

v_gene: TRBV7-6
j_gene: NA
CDR3aa: CASSQTSGKFDTQFF

v_gene: TRBV6-1
j_gene: TRBJ2-6
CDR3aa: CASSVGTPGANVLTF

v_gene: TRBV11-2
j_gene: TRBJ2-5
CDR3aa: CASSSSQGFGETQYF

v_gene: TRBV12-3/TRBV12-4
j_gene: NA
CDR3aa: CASSLRLAGNEQFF

v_gene: TRBV9
j_gene: TRBJ2-7
CDR3aa: CASSVAVQGNEQYF

v_gene: TRBV7-2
j_gene: NA
CDR3aa: CASSLTSRGGVYEQYF

v_gene: TRBV5-5
j_gene: TRBJ2-7
CDR3aa: CASSLDSWGPYEQYF

v_gene: TRBV29-1
j_gene: TRBJ2-3
CDR3aa: CSVDPQGADTQYF

v_gene: TRBV29-1
j_gene: TRBJ2-7
CDR3aa: CSVQSSGGYEQYF

v_gene: TRBV7-3
j_gene: TRBJ2-3
CDR3aa: CASSLTGGTDTQYF